This note documents a single T cell receptor (beta chain) sequence. There is no known antigen for this receptor. No base qualities exist here, and no much larger clone lies one base off it. The data originate from a study of T cell responses to AZD1222 COVID-19 vaccine (dated by TCRdb to the early 2020s). Broadly, across the study: AZD1222 recipients with second doses at about 4 weeks or about 12 weeks were pooled, because spike-specific TCR depth and breadth did not differ between schedules. TCR sequencing was performed for roughly 250 trial participants, of whom about 210 were given two doses of AZD1222 and around 25 were given two doses of MenACWY control vaccine. Enrollment into the trials was organized by age into subgroups of 18-55, 56-69 and 70-plus years, and those subgroups contained about 150, 27 and 61 TCR-sequenced participants, respectively.

Trimming costs V 0 bases and J 0 bases, and their ends lie 21 bases apart. CDR1 and CDR2 are read off the germline V gene (reference sequence) as LGHDT and YNNKEL. The CDR3 sequence holds 20 residues, the cysteine and phenylalanine included. Solely the CDR3 DNA is kept, with 60 bases framed from the first base. The CDR3 regions of human TCRbeta chains were subjected to immunosequencing. As for how the authors treated the data: TCRs in the repertoires were matched against a reference library of SARS-CoV-2-specific TCRs that had been generated with the MIRA antigen-specificity platform. Breadth meant the fraction of unique TCRs that were SARS-CoV-2-associated, whereas depth meant the fraction of total T cells that were SARS-CoV-2-associated. Using the MIRA data, every spike-specific TCR was mapped to the spike region that the TCR reacted to and assigned to either a CD4 or a CD8 class. Log10-transformed breadth and depth values were compared by one-way ANOVA with Sidak's multiple comparisons tests. What TCRdb holds here is the immuneACCESS table cut down to in-frame rearrangements. Part of the clones is not present; checked against another copy, under half of the missing clones reflect an unresolved V gene, and the others are unexplained. The D gene and trimming were derived from the DNA, and the V and J assignments and clone size from that table. This sample is represented by about 140,000 clones; more than 85% of them were singletons. The ten largest clones add up to roughly 3.1% of the sample.

In light of the paper, this sample's time point label describes: baseline before first vaccination. Vaccinee samples came from UK trials COV001 and COV002, including a single-blind randomized controlled phase 2/3 trial of AZD1222 (ChAdOx1 nCoV-19) in healthy adults. Trial participant PBMC samples were collected at day 0 and day 28 after the second dose for TCRbeta chain sequencing. The investigation overall reported the following: The vaccine-associated CD4 TCRs covered the entire spike protein, and the dominant responses fell in regions 160-218 and 743-854. No day 14 peak-response samples were available, so repertoires were characterized only after the peak T cell response. The 56-69-year group was small, and its depth increase did not reach significance, likely because of low power. Most participants were white British and females outnumbered males, and the authors suggested that clonal diversity may have been underestimated. Only five or six AZD1222 recipients were SARS-CoV-2 seropositive at baseline, limiting conclusions about previously exposed vaccinees. A significant rise in spike-specific TCR breadth and depth was observed after two AZD1222 doses relative to day 0 and relative to MenACWY recipients. Nearly half of unique spike-specific TCRs reportedly recognized epitopes outside regions mutated in the B.1.351 and B.1.1.7 variants.

This TCR came from an adult in good health. The input for sequencing was peripheral blood, taken on day 0 of AZD1222 vaccination. The chain joins TRBV3-1 (or the pseudogene TRBV3-2) to TRBJ1-3; TRBD1 is perhaps the D gene, given 6 matching bases. This receptor carries the CDR3 CASSQDGRDTTDSSGNTIYF. The DNA sequence is given as TGTGCCAGCAGCCAAGATGGGAGGGACACCACCGATTCCTCTGGAAACACCATATATTTT.